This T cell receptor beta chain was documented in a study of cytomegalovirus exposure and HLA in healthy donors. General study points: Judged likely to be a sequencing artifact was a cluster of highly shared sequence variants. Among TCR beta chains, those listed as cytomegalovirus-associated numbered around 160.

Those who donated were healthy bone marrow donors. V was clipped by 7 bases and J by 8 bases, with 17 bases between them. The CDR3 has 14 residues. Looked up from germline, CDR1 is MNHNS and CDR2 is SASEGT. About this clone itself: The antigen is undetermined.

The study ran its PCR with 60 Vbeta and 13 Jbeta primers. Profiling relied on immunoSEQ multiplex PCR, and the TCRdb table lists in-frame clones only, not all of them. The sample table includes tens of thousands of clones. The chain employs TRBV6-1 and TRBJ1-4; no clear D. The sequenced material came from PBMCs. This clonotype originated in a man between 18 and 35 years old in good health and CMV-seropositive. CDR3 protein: CASKKRGSLEKLFF. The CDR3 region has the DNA TGTGCCAGCAAAAAACGAGGCAGCCTGGAAAAACTGTTTTTT.